This TCR beta chain emerged from a study of blood T cell repertoires in COVID-19. On the study more broadly: The United States, Italy and Spain supplied acute and convalescent COVID-19 samples. PBMCs, B-cell-depleted T cells, or T cells were the source of the cDNA or gDNA that made up the material.

Per the original methods: How many nucleated cells were present was estimated from reference gene primer amplification. Assay: immunoSEQ multiplex PCR; the TCRdb copy retains only in-frame clones and omits some. For V, J and clone size, that table is used; D and trimming come from the DNA. The table lists over 100,000 clones, about 78% of them singletons. The CDR3 is 14 amino acids. From germline, CDR1 is SGHTA and CDR2 FQGNSA. V lost 3 bases and J lost 6; bases outside the gene matches: 2. This receptor was identified in a human donor in a cohort sampled during active or convalescent COVID-19. The chain employs TRBV7-2 and TRBJ1-6; TRBD1 matches 7 bases. The sample taken for sequencing was peripheral blood. CDR3 region: CASSFRDSNSPLHF. CDR3 sequence (DNA): TGTGCCAGCAGCTTCCGGGACAGTAATTCACCCCTCCACTTT.